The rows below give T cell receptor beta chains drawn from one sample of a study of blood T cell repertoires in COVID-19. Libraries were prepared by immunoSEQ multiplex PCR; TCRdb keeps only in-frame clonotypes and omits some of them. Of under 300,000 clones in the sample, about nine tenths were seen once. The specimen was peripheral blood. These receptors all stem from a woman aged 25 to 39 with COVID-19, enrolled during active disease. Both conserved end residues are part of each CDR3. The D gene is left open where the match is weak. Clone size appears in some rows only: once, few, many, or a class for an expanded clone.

CDR3 protein: CASSTGAVYSYEQYF
CDR3 DNA: TGTGCCAGCAGCACCGGAGCGGTATACTCCTACGAGCAGTACTTC
clone size: once
J gene: TRBJ2-7
D gene: NA
V gene: TRBV13

CDR3 protein: CASSPRWQGANEQYF
CDR3 DNA: TGTGCCAGCAGCCCCAGATGGCAGGGGGCCAACGAGCAGTACTTC
clone size: NA
J gene: TRBJ2-7
D gene: TRBD1
V gene: TRBV11-2

CDR3 protein: CATCEGAVYGYTF
CDR3 DNA: TGTGCCACCTGTGAGGGGGCTGTATATGGCTACACCTTC
clone size: NA
J gene: TRBJ1-2
D gene: TRBD1
V gene: TRBV24-1

CDR3 protein: CASSQVTGAGGYTF
CDR3 DNA: TGCGCCAGCAGCCAAGTTACAGGAGCGGGCGGCTACACCTTC
clone size: NA
J gene: TRBJ1-2
D gene: NA
V gene: TRBV4-1

CDR3 protein: CASGSGQSYNEQFF
CDR3 DNA: TGTGCCAGCGGGAGCGGGCAGTCCTACAATGAGCAGTTCTTC
clone size: few
J gene: TRBJ2-1
D gene: NA
V gene: TRBV5-6

CDR3 protein: CATSLFHPPRDRNKETQYF
CDR3 DNA: TGTGCCACCAGCCTCTTTCACCCCCCCCGGGACAGGAACAAAGAGACCCAGTACTTC
clone size: NA
J gene: TRBJ2-5
D gene: TRBD1
V gene: TRBV24-1

CDR3 protein: CASSGGRITEAFF
CDR3 DNA: TGTGCCAGCAGCGGTGGCAGGATTACTGAAGCTTTCTTT
clone size: NA
J gene: TRBJ1-1
D gene: NA
V gene: TRBV12-3/TRBV12-4

CDR3 protein: CASSQGDRGGYTF
CDR3 DNA: TGTGCCAGCAGCCAAGGAGACAGAGGTGGCTACACCTTC
clone size: NA
J gene: TRBJ1-2
D gene: NA
V gene: TRBV14

CDR3 protein: CASSHPGLAGETQYF
CDR3 DNA: TGTGCCAGCAGTCACCCGGGACTAGCGGGGGAGACCCAGTACTTC
clone size: once
J gene: TRBJ2-5
D gene: TRBD2
V gene: TRBV3-1/TRBV3-2

CDR3 protein: CASSLKSPVARETQYF
CDR3 DNA: TGTGCCAGCAGCCTCAAATCCCCGGTAGCGAGAGAGACCCAGTACTTC
clone size: NA
J gene: TRBJ2-5
D gene: NA
V gene: TRBV3-1/TRBV3-2

CDR3 protein: CASSLVRDNPYEQYF
CDR3 DNA: TGTGCCAGCAGCTTGGTGCGGGATAACCCCTACGAGCAGTACTTC
clone size: NA
J gene: TRBJ2-7
D gene: NA
V gene: TRBV5-6

CDR3 protein: CASSSRNEKLFF
CDR3 DNA: TGTGCCAGCAGCTCCCGGAATGAAAAACTGTTTTTT
clone size: NA
J gene: TRBJ1-4
D gene: NA
V gene: TRBV11-2

CDR3 protein: CASSFGGANRELFF
CDR3 DNA: TGCGCCAGCAGCTTTGGAGGGGCCAACCGGGAGCTGTTTTTT
clone size: once
J gene: TRBJ2-2
D gene: NA
V gene: TRBV5-1

CDR3 protein: CAAKPGQGTEAFF
CDR3 DNA: TGTGCCGCTAAGCCGGGTCAGGGCACTGAAGCTTTCTTT
clone size: NA
J gene: TRBJ1-1
D gene: NA
V gene: TRBV19

CDR3 protein: CASSPEQGGPYGYTF
CDR3 DNA: TGTGCCAGCAGTCCAGAACAGGGTGGTCCCTATGGCTACACCTTC
clone size: NA
J gene: TRBJ1-2
D gene: NA
V gene: TRBV6-5

CDR3 protein: CASSYRLAGANEQFF
CDR3 DNA: TGTGCCAGCAGCTACCGACTAGCGGGGGCCAATGAGCAGTTCTTC
clone size: NA
J gene: TRBJ2-1
D gene: TRBD2
V gene: TRBV7-9

CDR3 protein: CASSVGLAGGGEQFF
CDR3 DNA: TGTGCCAGCAGCGTAGGACTAGCGGGGGGAGGTGAGCAGTTCTTC
clone size: NA
J gene: TRBJ2-1
D gene: TRBD2
V gene: TRBV9

CDR3 protein: CASKDTGVGEEQYF
CDR3 DNA: TGTGCCAGCAAGGATACAGGGGTGGGGGAAGAGCAGTACTTC
clone size: NA
J gene: TRBJ2-7
D gene: TRBD1
V gene: TRBV6-5

CDR3 protein: CASSISGAGNTIYF
CDR3 DNA: TGTGCCAGCAGTATTTCAGGGGCTGGAAACACCATATATTTT
clone size: NA
J gene: TRBJ1-3
D gene: NA
V gene: TRBV6-5

CDR3 protein: CASSQSLAGGKETQYF
CDR3 DNA: TGTGCCAGCAGCCAATCACTAGCGGGGGGGAAAGAGACCCAGTACTTC
clone size: NA
J gene: TRBJ2-5
D gene: TRBD2
V gene: TRBV3-1/TRBV3-2

CDR3 protein: CPAAGKIF
CDR3 DNA: TGCCCGGCGGCAGGGAAAATCTTC
clone size: NA
J gene: TRBJ2-7
D gene: NA
V gene: TRBV20-1

CDR3 protein: CAWRDNRGRFYEQYF
CDR3 DNA: TGTGCCTGGAGAGACAACAGGGGCCGTTTCTACGAGCAGTACTTC
clone size: NA
J gene: TRBJ2-7
D gene: TRBD1
V gene: TRBV30

CDR3 protein: CASSAPTGTGMYEQYF
CDR3 DNA: TGTGCCAGCAGTGCACCGACCGGGACAGGGATGTACGAGCAGTACTTC
clone size: NA
J gene: TRBJ2-7
D gene: TRBD1
V gene: TRBV6-1